This passage covers 12 T cell receptor beta chains from one sample sequenced in a study of shared clonotypes between healthy human individuals. Assay: immunoSEQ multiplex PCR; the TCRdb copy retains only in-frame clones and omits some. The table has some 1 million clones, roughly 80% seen once. Source material: memory CD4+ T cells sorted from blood. The sample's subset: CD45RA-negative fraction. These receptors all stem from a man between 18 and 35 years old in good health.

The CDR3 DNA sequence: TGTGCCATCAGTGGGTTACACTTCGGGCCCAGTAGCACAGATACGCAGTATTTT. This codes for CAISGLHFGPSSTDTQYF. The V gene is TRBV10-3, the J gene TRBJ2-3, with D unresolved. The germline CDR1 and CDR2 sequences are ENHRY and SYGVKD. V gave up 4 bases and J gave up 0 bases, with 20 bases separating them. The CDR3 sequence is 18 residues long.

V is TRBV15 and J is TRBJ1-5; D might be TRBD1 (6 bases). The germline gives CDR1 LNHNV, CDR2 YYDKDF (reference sequence). This CDR3 has 18 amino acids. Trimming took 3 bases from V and 3 from J, leaving 21 bases between them. For the CDR3, the DNA is TGTGCCACCAGCAGTGGGGGGGCTTGGGCAGCCAACAATCAGCCCCAGCATTTT. This sequence encodes CATSSGGAWAANNQPQHF.

The rearrangement joins TRBV19 to TRBJ1-1, with D unclear. This CDR3 spans 14 amino acids. Germline values: CDR1 LNHDA, CDR2 SQIVND (reference sequence). Trimming cost V 8 bases and J 6 bases, with 19 bases left between them. The DNA of the CDR3 is TGTGCCAGTCGTCGGAGTCCGGGTAGGGCTGAAGCTTTCTTT. Its translation: CASRRSPGRAEAFF.

This clone was detected only once. V is TRBV9 and J is TRBJ2-1; D may be TRBD1 (5 bases). From germline, CDR1 is SGDLS and CDR2 YYNGEE. This CDR3 comprises 16 residues. Trimming left V 0 bases short and J 9 bases short, with 19 bases between. The DNA of the CDR3 is TGTGCCAGCAGCGTAGCTCCAAATCAGGGTACAATTGAGCAGTTCTTC. This gives the protein CASSVAPNQGTIEQFF.

This rearrangement joins TRBV5-1 to TRBJ2-2; possibly TRBD1 for D (6 bases). Germline loops: CDR1 SGHRS, CDR2 YFSETQ. The CDR3 spans 17 residues. V lost 5 bases, J lost 4 bases, and 21 bases lay in between. The CDR3 coding sequence is TGCGCCAGCAGTTGGCGGAGCATGGGGGCCGTCACCGGGGAGCTGTTTTTT. Protein sequence: CASSWRSMGAVTGELFF.

The chain employs TRBV5-1 and TRBJ1-4; D call uncertain. The CDR3 length is 15 residues. The germline V gene has CDR1 SGHRS and CDR2 YFSETQ. V was clipped by 4 bases and J by 7 bases, with 17 bases between them. The CDR3 DNA follows: TGCGCCAGCAGCGGACCACAGAGGGTAAGTGAAAAACTGTTTTTT. Its translation: CASSGPQRVSEKLFF. The full variable domain, its missing parts supplied by reference TRBV5-1 and TRBJ1-4, is KAGVTQTPRYLIKTRGQQVTLSCSPISGHRSVSWYQQTPGQGLQFLFEYFSETQRNKGNFPGRFSGRQFSNSRSEMNVSTLELGDSALYLCASSGPQRVSEKLFFGSGTQLSVL.

The chain joins TRBV7-2 to TRBJ2-5; a possible D gene is TRBD2 (6 bases). The ends were cut back, 5 bases at V and 6 bases at J, with 16 bases in the middle. CDR3 length: 14 amino acids. Germline values: CDR1 SGHTA, CDR2 FQGNSA. The CDR3 bases are TGTGCCAGCAGCACCTCCTTCGGAGGGAAGACCCAGTACTTC. Translated: CASSTSFGGKTQYF.

V usage is TRBV2 and J usage is TRBJ1-5, with D unresolved. The CDR3 contains 13 residues. The germline CDR1 and CDR2 sequences are SNHLY and FYNNEI. Trimming stripped 2 bases from V and 5 bases from J, with 7 bases between. CDR3 in amino acids: CASSERRDQPQHF. Here the CDR3 DNA reads TGTGCCAGCAGTGAACGTCGTGATCAGCCCCAGCATTTT.

V and J are TRBV5-1 and TRBJ2-3, with TRBD2 identical over 9 bases. This CDR3 is 16 amino acids long. Germline V gives CDR1 SGHRS, CDR2 YFSETQ. The V and J ends lost 0 bases and 4 bases, in that order; junction bases with no gene match: 6. The CDR3 reads CASSLGVSGSSDTQYF. The CDR3 nucleotides read TGCGCCAGCAGCTTGGGAGTTAGCGGGAGTTCAGATACGCAGTATTTT.

Written as DNA, the CDR3 is TGTGCCAGCAGCCCCTCGAAGGTGAATGAGCAGTTCTTC. Translating it yields CASSPSKVNEQFF. The genes are TRBV6-1 and TRBJ2-1; D remains ambiguous. V lost 6 bases to trimming and J lost 7 bases, with 13 bases between them. The CDR3 contains 13 residues. CDR1 is MNHNS and CDR2 is SASEGT in the germline V gene.

The V and J genes are TRBV30 and TRBJ2-3; 9 bases fit TRBD2. V dropped 7 bases and J dropped 7; count of bases not matched to a gene: 12. Germline V gene sequence: CDR1 GTSNPN, CDR2 SVGIG (reference sequence). The CDR3 is made up of 14 amino acids. In nucleotides, the CDR3 is TGTGCCTCTCCCGGGCGGGAGGGCCTTAATACGCAGTATTTT. Its protein is CASPGREGLNTQYF.

The V call is TRBV7-3, the J call TRBJ1-6; 8 bases agree with TRBD1. The germline V gene encodes CDR1 SGHTA and CDR2 FQGTGA. V trimming: 2 bases; J trimming: 9 bases; junction bases outside the gene matches: 6. The CDR3 covers 15 residues. CDR3 region: CASSLGDRLISPLHF. CDR3 in DNA: TGTGCCAGCAGCTTAGGGGACAGGTTAATTTCACCCCTCCACTTT.